This T cell receptor (beta chain) was recorded in a study of blood T cell repertoires in COVID-19. Study-wide context: From the United States, Italy and Spain came samples of acute and convalescent COVID-19. Sources were T cells, B-cell-depleted T cells, or PBMCs; the material itself was cDNA or gDNA.

Produced via immunoSEQ multiplex PCR; TCRdb's table is partial and in-frame only. The table has tens of thousands of clones, approximately 90% seen once. During active infection, Seattle patients enrolled and were then monitored through disease. The CDR3 consists of 16 residues. The germline V and J ends were trimmed by 5 bases and 6 bases, with 20 bases remaining between them. Per germline, CDR1 MNHEY and CDR2 SVGEGT. Sample: peripheral blood. V usage is TRBV6-2 or TRBV6-3 and J usage is TRBJ2-1; tentative D call: TRBD2 (7 bases). This clonotype was obtained from a man aged 40-55 years with COVID-19, enrolled during active disease. The DNA for the CDR3 is TGTGCCAGCAGTATTGGGGGCGGGAGAAGGGTCAATGAGCAGTTCTTC. Protein sequence: CASSIGGGRRVNEQFF.